This paragraph reports one T cell receptor beta chain. This receptor's antigen is unknown. Nothing much larger sits one base from this clone, and base qualities are not available. V has 6 bases trimmed and J has 6 bases trimmed; junction bases matching no gene number 6. The CDR3 contains 14 residues, cysteine and phenylalanine counted. The sequence is cut down to CDR3 DNA, 42 bases in frame from base 1. CDR1 SNHLY and CDR2 FYNNEI are derived from the germline V gene. Synthetic TCR analog templates were spiked into each PCR so that absolute template abundance could be estimated from read counts. The immunoSEQ assay used bias-controlled V and J gene primers to amplify TCRbeta CDR3 regions from genomic DNA. Sequencing of rearranged TCRbeta segments was performed at approximately 20X coverage. As for the original processing: Sequencing errors were corrected by clustering and CDR3s were annotated against IMGT to assign V, D and J genes. Downstream analyses used only productive TCRbeta rearrangements and left out out-of-frame or stop-codon sequences. Clonality was computed as one minus Shannon entropy normalized by the log of the number of unique productive sequences. Fisher's exact test with Benjamini-Hochberg correction, using a cutoff of adjusted p below 0.01, was how clones that differed between time points or between blood and tumor were identified. TCRdb holds this immuneACCESS table with in-frame rearrangements only. Some clones are missing; in checked studies, unresolved V genes explain under half, and the rest has no known cause. D and trimming were read from the DNA, whereas the V and J calls and clone size are those reported in that table. This sample comprises around 130,000 clones, 65% to 85% of them detected only once. Clones ranked in the top ten supply around 3.2% of the sample.

The label giving this sample's time point can be read as: pretreatment peripheral blood. A total of roughly 30 patients with locally advanced or metastatic urothelial carcinoma, treated at Memorial Sloan Kettering on a trial protocol, made up the cohort. Peripheral blood mononuclear cells were collected pretreatment and during treatment, with between 1 and 8 total time points per patient. The Qiagen DNeasy Blood extraction kit was used to purify genomic DNA from total PBMCs and tumor samples. PBMCs were collected pretreatment and during treatment, and were isolated and stored as previously described. These data come from a study of PD-L1 blockade in urothelial cancer (dated 2017 in TCRdb). General notes on the study: Therapy was started at some point between 2014 and 2016 for all patients, and atezolizumab 1,200 mg was administered intravenously every 3 weeks. Patients had an ECOG performance status of 0 or 1 and had received between 0 and 3 prior chemotherapy regimens. Blood samples were analyzed at two time points: 3 weeks after treatment start (second dose) and 6 weeks after treatment start. In the same patients, whole exome sequencing and RNA sequencing of pretreatment tumors were performed in addition to TCR sequencing. Progression-free survival longer than 6 months counted as durable clinical benefit, and TCR features were additionally tested against both progression-free and overall survival. A median of about 150,000 T cells and some 84,000 unique TCRs was obtained from blood samples, and a median clonality of around 0.072 was observed. Pretreatment tumor samples and matched peripheral blood, collected serially before and after atezolizumab treatment, underwent TCR sequencing. Nine patients achieved durable clinical benefit and some 21 did not. The study was an exploratory multi-omic analysis of somatic, immune and clinical correlates of response to PD-L1 blockade with atezolizumab in urothelial cancer. About 90% of the roughly 29 patients were identified as males with urothelial cancer of bladder origin, and a prior smoking history was reported by 18 of 29 patients. Pretreatment blood TCR-seq was available for about 27 patients, at least one posttreatment blood collection was obtained for some 24 patients, and tumor TCR-seq was available for some 24 patients. General conclusions and limits of the study: Improved progression-free and overall survival was associated with having pretreatment peripheral blood TCR clonality below the median. At 3 weeks after the start of treatment, tumor-associated TCR clones in peripheral blood had expanded more in patients with durable benefit (n of about 20, p = 0.022). Because the sample size was small (n ≈ 29) and many of the analyses were exploratory, the results are meant to be hypothesis-generating.

The input for sequencing was PBMCs, taken around atezolizumab (anti-PD-L1) treatment. This TCR was recovered from a man in his fifties with urothelial cancer. The chain was built from TRBV2 and TRBJ1-5; the junction holds 9 bases that match TRBD1. The CDR3 here reads CASRKGQGVQPQHF. The sequenced DNA: TGTGCCAGCAGGAAGGGACAGGGCGTTCAGCCCCAGCATTTT.